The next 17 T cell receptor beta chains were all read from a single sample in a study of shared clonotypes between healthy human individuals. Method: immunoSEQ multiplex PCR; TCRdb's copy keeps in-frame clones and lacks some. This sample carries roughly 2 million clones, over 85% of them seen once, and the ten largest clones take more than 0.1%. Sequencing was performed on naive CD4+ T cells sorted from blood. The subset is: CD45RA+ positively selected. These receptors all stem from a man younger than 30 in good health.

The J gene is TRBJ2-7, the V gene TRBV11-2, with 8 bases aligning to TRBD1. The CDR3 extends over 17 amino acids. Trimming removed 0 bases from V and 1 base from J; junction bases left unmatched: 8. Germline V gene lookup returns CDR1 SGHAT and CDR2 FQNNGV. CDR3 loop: CASSLDGRQGISYEQYF. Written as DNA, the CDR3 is TGTGCCAGCAGCTTAGATGGCCGACAGGGGATTTCCTACGAGCAGTACTTC.

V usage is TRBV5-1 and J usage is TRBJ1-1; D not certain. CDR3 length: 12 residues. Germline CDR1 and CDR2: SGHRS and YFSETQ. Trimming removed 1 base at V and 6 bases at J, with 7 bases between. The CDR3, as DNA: TGCGCCAGCAGCTTGAATTCCGCTGAAGCTTTCTTT. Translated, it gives CASSLNSAEAFF.

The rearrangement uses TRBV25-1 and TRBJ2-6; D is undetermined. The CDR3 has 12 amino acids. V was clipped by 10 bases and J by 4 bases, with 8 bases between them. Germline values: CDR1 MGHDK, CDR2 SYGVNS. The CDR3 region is CATTSGANVLTF. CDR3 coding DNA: TGTGCCACCACATCCGGGGCCAACGTCCTGACTTTC.

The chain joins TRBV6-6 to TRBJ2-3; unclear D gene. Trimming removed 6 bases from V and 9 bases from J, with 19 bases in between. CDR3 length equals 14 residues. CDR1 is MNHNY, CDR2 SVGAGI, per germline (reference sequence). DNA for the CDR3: TGTGCCAGCAGCCTCTCCGGGCGACTGGAGACGCAGTATTTT. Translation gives CASSLSGRLETQYF.

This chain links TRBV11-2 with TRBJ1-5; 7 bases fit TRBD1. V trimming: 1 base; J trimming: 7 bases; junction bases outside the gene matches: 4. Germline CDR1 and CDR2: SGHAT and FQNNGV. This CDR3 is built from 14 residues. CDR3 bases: TGTGCCAGCAGCTTAGGACCACAGGGGCAGCCCCAGCATTTT. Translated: CASSLGPQGQPQHF.

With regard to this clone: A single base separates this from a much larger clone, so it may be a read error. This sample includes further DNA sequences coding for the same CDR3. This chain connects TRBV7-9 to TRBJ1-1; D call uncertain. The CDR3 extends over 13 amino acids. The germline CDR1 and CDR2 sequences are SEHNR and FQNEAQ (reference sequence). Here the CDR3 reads CASSLNKDTEAFF. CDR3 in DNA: TGTGCCAGCAGCTTAAATAAAGACACTGAAGCTTTCTTC.

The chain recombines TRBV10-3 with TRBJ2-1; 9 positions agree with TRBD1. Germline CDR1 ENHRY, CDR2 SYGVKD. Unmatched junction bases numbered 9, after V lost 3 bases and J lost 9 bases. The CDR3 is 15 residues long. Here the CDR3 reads CAISEPGQGLGEQFF. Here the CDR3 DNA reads TGTGCCATCAGTGAACCGGGACAGGGACTCGGTGAGCAGTTCTTC.

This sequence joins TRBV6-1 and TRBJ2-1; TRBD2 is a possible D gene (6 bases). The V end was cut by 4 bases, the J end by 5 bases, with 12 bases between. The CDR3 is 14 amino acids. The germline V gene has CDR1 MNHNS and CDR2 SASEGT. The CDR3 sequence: CASSARLGDNEQFF. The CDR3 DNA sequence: TGTGCCAGCAGTGCCCGACTAGGCGACAATGAGCAGTTCTTC.

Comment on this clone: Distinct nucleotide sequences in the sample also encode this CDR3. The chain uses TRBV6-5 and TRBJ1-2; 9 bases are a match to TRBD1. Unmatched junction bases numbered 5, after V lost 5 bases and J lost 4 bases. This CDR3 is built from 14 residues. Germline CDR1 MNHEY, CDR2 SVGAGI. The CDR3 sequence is CASSPGQGLYGYTF. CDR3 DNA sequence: TGTGCCAGCAGTCCGGGACAGGGTCTCTATGGCTACACCTTC.

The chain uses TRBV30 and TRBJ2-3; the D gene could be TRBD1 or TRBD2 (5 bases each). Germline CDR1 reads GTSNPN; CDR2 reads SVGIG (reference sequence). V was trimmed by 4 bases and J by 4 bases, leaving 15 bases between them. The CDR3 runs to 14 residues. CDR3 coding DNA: TGTGCCTGGATCGGGGCGAACGGTCCAGATACGCAGTATTTT. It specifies CAWIGANGPDTQYF. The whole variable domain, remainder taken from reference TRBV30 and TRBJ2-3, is SQTIHQWPATLVQPVGSPLSLECTVEGTSNPNLYWYRQAAGRGLQLLFYSVGIGQISSEVPQNLSASRPQDRQFILSSKKLLLSDSGFYLCAWIGANGPDTQYFGPGTRLTVL.

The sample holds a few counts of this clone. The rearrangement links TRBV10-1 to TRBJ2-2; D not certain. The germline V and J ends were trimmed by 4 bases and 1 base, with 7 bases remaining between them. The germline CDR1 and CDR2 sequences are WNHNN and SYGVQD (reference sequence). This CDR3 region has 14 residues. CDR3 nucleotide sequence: TGCGCCAGCAGTGGGACCTGGAACACCGGGGAGCTGTTTTTT. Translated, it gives CASSGTWNTGELFF.

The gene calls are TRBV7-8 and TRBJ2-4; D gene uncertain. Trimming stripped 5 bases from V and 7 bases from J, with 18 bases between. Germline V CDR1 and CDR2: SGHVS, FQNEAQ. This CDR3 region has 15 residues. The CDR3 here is CASSPRSWDRNIQYF. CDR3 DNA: TGTGCCAGCAGCCCGCGGTCGTGGGATCGGAACATTCAGTACTTC.

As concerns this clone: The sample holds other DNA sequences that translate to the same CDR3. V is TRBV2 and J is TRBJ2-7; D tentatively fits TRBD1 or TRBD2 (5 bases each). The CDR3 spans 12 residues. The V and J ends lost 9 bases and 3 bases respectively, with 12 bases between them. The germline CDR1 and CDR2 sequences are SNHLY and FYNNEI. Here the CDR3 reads CASGGTGYEQYF. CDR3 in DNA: TGTGCCAGTGGGGGAACGGGCTACGAGCAGTACTTC.

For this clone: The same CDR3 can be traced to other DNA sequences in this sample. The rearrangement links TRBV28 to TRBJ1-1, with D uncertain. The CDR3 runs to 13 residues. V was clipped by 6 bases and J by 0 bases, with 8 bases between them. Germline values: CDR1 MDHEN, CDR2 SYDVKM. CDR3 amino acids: CASSPQVNTEAFF. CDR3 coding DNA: TGTGCCAGCAGCCCTCAGGTGAACACTGAAGCTTTCTTT.

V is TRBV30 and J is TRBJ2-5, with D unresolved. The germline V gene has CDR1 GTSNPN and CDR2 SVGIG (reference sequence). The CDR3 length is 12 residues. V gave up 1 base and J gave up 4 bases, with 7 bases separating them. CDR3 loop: CAWSGSPETQYF. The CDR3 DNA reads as TGTGCCTGGAGTGGTAGCCCAGAGACCCAGTACTTC.

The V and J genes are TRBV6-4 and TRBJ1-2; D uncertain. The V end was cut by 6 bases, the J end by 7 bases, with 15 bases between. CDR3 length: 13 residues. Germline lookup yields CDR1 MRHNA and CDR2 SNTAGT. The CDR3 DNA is TGTGCCAGCAGAGAGGCGGGCGGGTCTGGCTACACCTTC. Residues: CASREAGGSGYTF.

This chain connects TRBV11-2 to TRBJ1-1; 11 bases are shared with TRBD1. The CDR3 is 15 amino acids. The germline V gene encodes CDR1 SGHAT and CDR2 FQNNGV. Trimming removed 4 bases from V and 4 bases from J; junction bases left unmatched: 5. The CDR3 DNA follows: TGTGCCAGCAGCTGGGGACAGGGGGTCGGCACTGAAGCTTTCTTT. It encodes CASSWGQGVGTEAFF.